This entry lists 10 T cell receptor beta chains sequenced from one sample in a study of CD8+CD57+ T cells in acquired aplastic anemia. Using genomic DNA as the template, TCR beta VDJ and CDR3 profiling was carried out. TCRdb analysed the reads with MiXCR anew, one entry per CDR3 protein. The sample includes roughly 420,000 distinct CDR3 sequences, about 70% seen only once; the top ten take 4%. Material: sorted CD4+, CD8+, or CD8+CD57+ T cells (not recorded which) from PBMCs. These receptors originate from a human donor in good health, serving as a control.

Comments on this clonotype: Compared with germline, one end of the junction differs, possibly owing to a read error. V is TRBV5-1 and J is TRBJ2-7; TRBD2 might be the D (5 bases). The germline V gene encodes CDR1 SGHRS and CDR2 YFSETQ. The CDR3 is made up of 15 amino acids. CDR3 DNA: TGTGCCAGCAGTGAAGCGGAAGGCAACGGCTTTCGGCAGTACTTC. Translated, it gives CASSEAEGNGFRQYF.

V is TRBV5-1 and J is TRBJ2-5; 12 bases are a match to TRBD1. Per germline, CDR1 SGHRS and CDR2 YFSETQ. The trim removed 4 bases at V and 10 bases at J, leaving 5 bases unmatched. This CDR3 has 13 residues. CDR3 sequence reads: CASSLGQGASQYF. In DNA form, the CDR3 reads TGCGCCAGCAGCCTGGGACAGGGGGCGAGCCAGTACTTC.

This clonotype was detected a few times. The V gene is TRBV12-3 or TRBV12-4, the J gene TRBJ2-3, with D tentatively TRBD2 (6 bases). V dropped 8 bases and J dropped 3 bases, with 15 bases sitting between them. This CDR3 comprises 14 residues. The CDR3 region is CASRLGGVTDTQYF. CDR3 DNA sequence: TGTGCCAGCCGTCTGGGAGGCGTAACAGATACGCAGTATTTT.

Of note for this clonotype: One end of the junction is discordant with germline, which a read error may explain. The V gene is TRBV7-3, the J gene TRBJ1-5, with TRBD1 as a possible D gene (6 bases). The CDR3 contains 15 residues. Looked up from germline, CDR1 is SGHTA and CDR2 is FQGTGA. In nucleotides, the CDR3 is TGTGCCATCAGCGCCCGGGGAGGGGGTCATCACCACCAGCATTTT. Translation gives CAISARGGGHHHQHF.

The rearrangement joins TRBV7-2 to TRBJ1-2; the match to TRBD1 covers 9 bases. The V gene end was trimmed by 3 bases and the J gene end by 8 bases; junction bases not matched to a gene: 4. The CDR3 length is 13 residues. Germline CDR1 SGHTA, CDR2 FQGNSA. CDR3 coding DNA: TGTGCCAGCAGCTTCACAGGGGGCGAAGGCTACACCTTC. Encoded protein: CASSFTGGEGYTF.

A few counts support this clonotype. The chain has TRBV11-2 and TRBJ1-1; 8 bases agree with TRBD1. The junction had 2 bases not matched to a gene; V was cut back by 2 bases and J by 0 bases. This CDR3 spans 15 amino acids. Germline CDR1 and CDR2: SGHAT and FQNNGV. As DNA, the CDR3 is TGTGCCAGCAGCTTAATGGACAGGGTGAACACTGAAGCTTTCTTT. Residues: CASSLMDRVNTEAFF.

This clonotype has only a few counts. The chain combines TRBV14 with TRBJ1-2, with 7 bases identical to TRBD1. The CDR3 consists of 14 residues. Germline CDR1 is SGHDN and CDR2 is FVKESK. Trimming at V came to 0 bases and at J to 14 bases, leaving 12 bases not matched to a gene. The CDR3 sequence is CASSQDRGGTALTF. In DNA form, the CDR3 reads TGTGCCAGCAGCCAAGATCGGGGGGGGACAGCGTTAACCTTC.

The chain joins TRBV30 to TRBJ1-2, with a weak D call TRBD1 (6 bases). V was shortened by 2 bases and J by 8 bases, with 18 bases between the two germline ends. The CDR3 contains 14 residues. The germline V gene encodes CDR1 GTSNPN and CDR2 SVGIG (reference sequence). The chain's CDR3 is CAWSLMGTTGGYTF. The CDR3 DNA reads TGTGCCTGGAGTTTAATGGGGACAACGGGGGGCTACACCTTC.

The chain joins TRBV9 to TRBJ2-5; 7 bases are shared with TRBD2. The closer fit of TRBJ2-7 to the DNA end suggests the J call may be wrong. CDR3 length: 14 amino acids. Per the germline V gene, CDR1 is SGDLS and CDR2 is YYNGEE. The CDR3 loop is CASSEAGPYYEQYF. In DNA form, the CDR3 reads TGTGCCAGCAGCGAAGCGGGGCCCTACTACGAGCAGTACTTC.

The chain uses TRBV20-1 and TRBJ2-1; TRBD2 agrees at 7 bases. Trimming cost V 6 bases and J 5 bases; bases outside gene matches: 10. Germline assignment: CDR1 DFQATT and CDR2 SNEGSKA (reference sequence). The CDR3 is 14 amino acids. The CDR3 sequence: CSAYLGGENNEQFF. The CDR3 coding sequence is TGCAGTGCGTATCTGGGGGGGGAGAACAATGAGCAGTTCTTC.